Listed below are T cell receptor beta chains from one sample, sequenced in a study of CD8+ T cells in alopecia areata. The table came from immunoSEQ multiplex PCR; TCRdb's copy has only in-frame clones and leaves some out. The repertoire holds a few hundred thousand clones, with 35% to 45% as singletons. The source material was CD4+ T cells sorted from blood, sampled between weeks 30 and 35, from a patient treated with tofacitinib. The receptor source for this set is a human donor with alopecia areata. Both conserved end residues are part of each CDR3. The order of the fields is clone size, J gene, D gene, V gene, CDR3 DNA, CDR3 protein. D genes are given only for firm matches. Clone size is not always given. Where it is, it says once, few, many or a class for expanded clones.

NA	TRBJ1-1	NA	TRBV30	TGTGCCTGGAGTCGCCAGGCCCAGGGATTGGCTTTCTTT	CAWSRQAQGLAFF
NA	TRBJ1-2	NA	TRBV19	TGTGCCAGTAGTACCCTCGTGGGGGGCTACACCTTC	CASSTLVGGYTF
NA	TRBJ1-1	NA	TRBV27	TGTGCCAGCAGTTTAAGTGTGTCGTTGGGCAGGGCCGCTTTCTTT	CASSLSVSLGRAAFF
few	TRBJ1-1	NA	TRBV5-6	TGTGCCAGCAGCGGGACTCGCAACACTGAAGCTTTCTTT	CASSGTRNTEAFF
NA	TRBJ1-2	TRBD1	TRBV6-6	TGTGCCAGCAGTTACGAAGGGGGCCGTGGCTACACCTTC	CASSYEGGRGYTF
few	TRBJ2-2	TRBD1	TRBV7-2	TGTGCCAGCAGCACTATACAGGGGCCCACCGGGGAGCTGTTTTTT	CASSTIQGPTGELFF
NA	TRBJ2-7	TRBD1	TRBV5-1	TGCGCCAGCAGCTTGTGGCCACAGGGGACCCACGAGCAGTACTTC	CASSLWPQGTHEQYF
few	TRBJ2-3	NA	TRBV18	TGTGCCAGCTCACCGGACAGCACAGATACGCAGTATTTT	CASSPDSTDTQYF
few	TRBJ1-4	NA	TRBV7-9	TGTGCCAGCACCTCCTCGGACGGTAATGAAAAACTGTTTTTT	CASTSSDGNEKLFF
NA	TRBJ2-2	NA	TRBV19	TGTGCCAGTCAGTCGTCGATAGGCGGGGAGCTGTTTTTT	CASQSSIGGELFF
NA	TRBJ1-1	NA	TRBV6-5	TGTGCCAGCGGGAGACTGTTGAACACTGAAGCTTTCTTT	CASGRLLNTEAFF
NA	TRBJ2-3	NA	TRBV5-5	TGTGCCAGCAGCTGGCGGCCTAGCACAGATACGCAGTATTTT	CASSWRPSTDTQYF
few	TRBJ2-6	NA	TRBV6-5	TGTGCCACCACCCTGGCGACAGGCAACTTAGTCCTGACTTTC	CATTLATGNLVLTF
many	TRBJ1-5	NA	TRBV19	TGTGCCAGTAACCCGAGGGGTGAGCTAAATCAGCCCCAGCATTTT	CASNPRGELNQPQHF
NA	TRBJ1-6	NA	TRBV30	TGTGCCTGGAGTGGAACAGGACTGGGCGGCGGAAGGGCCCTCCACTTT	CAWSGTGLGGGRALHF
NA	TRBJ2-7	NA	TRBV7-3	TGTGCCAGCAGCTTAATGCGGGTCACCGACGAGCAGTACTTC	CASSLMRVTDEQYF
NA	TRBJ2-1	TRBD2	TRBV6-1	TGTGCCAGCAGTGGATCCGGGACTAGCGGGGGGGATGAGCAGTTCTTC	CASSGSGTSGGDEQFF
NA	TRBJ2-5	NA	TRBV6-5	TGTGCCAGCAGTTTTTCAGGGAGAGGAATCGAGACCCAGTACTTC	CASSFSGRGIETQYF
NA	TRBJ2-1	NA	TRBV6-5	TGTGCCAGCAGCCTTAGCGGACCCTCCTACAATGAGCAGTTCTTC	CASSLSGPSYNEQFF
NA	TRBJ1-1	NA	TRBV6-1	TGTGCCAGCAGGGGGCTACAGGCTTTCTTT	CASRGLQAFF
NA	TRBJ1-2	NA	TRBV9	TGTGCCAGCAGCGTAGGCGGCGTCCTTACACGGGGCTACACCTTC	CASSVGGVLTRGYTF
NA	TRBJ2-3	NA	TRBV5-1	TGCGCCAGCAGCTTGGGTGATTCCTCAGATACGCAGTATTTT	CASSLGDSSDTQYF
few	TRBJ2-3	NA	TRBV5-1	TGCGCCAGCAGCCTTTTTGGGGGCGATACGCAGTATTTT	CASSLFGGDTQYF
NA	TRBJ2-7	NA	TRBV30	TGTGCCTGGAGTGTGGGGACCTACCCCTACGAGCAGTACTTC	CAWSVGTYPYEQYF
few	TRBJ1-1	TRBD1	TRBV29-1	TGCAGCGTCTCGGACAGGATGGACACTGAAGCTTTCTTT	CSVSDRMDTEAFF
many	TRBJ2-5	NA	TRBV7-9	TGTGCCAGCAGTCCGGGGTCTTTCCAAGAGACCCAGTACTTC	CASSPGSFQETQYF
NA	TRBJ1-1	NA	TRBV29-1	TGCTCTCCTTCCAGGGCGAACACTGAAGCTTTCTTT	CSPSRANTEAFF
NA	TRBJ1-4	NA	TRBV7-8	TGTGCCAGCAGCCACCTAACATCAGGTGAAAAACTGTTTTTT	CASSHLTSGEKLFF
few	TRBJ1-5	NA	TRBV27	TGTGCCAGCAGCCCAGTGGGGGTTCAGCCCCAGCATTTT	CASSPVGVQPQHF
NA	TRBJ2-5	NA	TRBV4-3	TGCGCCAGCAGCCAAGATCTGAGTGTGGCTCGGTACTTC	CASSQDLSVARYF
NA	TRBJ2-5	NA	TRBV7-2	TGTGCCAGCAGCTTAAGAAGCGGCCCCAGGGAGACCCAGTACTTC	CASSLRSGPRETQYF
NA	TRBJ2-3	NA	TRBV28	TGTGCCAGCAGTTTATGGACAACTAGGTCTTCTGGGGATACGCAGTATTTT	CASSLWTTRSSGDTQYF
many	TRBJ2-4	TRBD1	TRBV6-1	TGTGCCAGCAGTGAATCGAACAGGGGATTGAACATTCAGTACTTC	CASSESNRGLNIQYF
NA	TRBJ2-3	NA	TRBV20-1	TGCAGTGCTAGACCAGGTGGTTCACAGTATTTT	CSARPGGSQYF
NA	TRBJ1-2	NA	TRBV6-6	TGTGCCAGCAGTTACGCGGACAGCCTCCAAAGCTACACCTTC	CASSYADSLQSYTF
NA	TRBJ1-1	NA	TRBV6-5	TGTGCCAGCACCCAAGGATTTGAAGCTTTCTTT	CASTQGFEAFF
NA	TRBJ1-2	NA	TRBV29-1	TGCAGCGTTGGGCTACAGGGTCCGTCTGGCTACACCTTC	CSVGLQGPSGYTF
NA	TRBJ2-5	NA	TRBV11-2	TGTGCCAGCAGGTGGGACCTAGGAAAGGCCCAGTACTTC	CASRWDLGKAQYF
NA	TRBJ1-2	TRBD1	TRBV5-1	TGCGCCAGCAGCTTTGCGCCGGGACAGACCTATGGCTACACCTTC	CASSFAPGQTYGYTF
NA	TRBJ2-2	NA	TRBV6-5	TGTGCCAGCAGTTACTCCGGGAGTGGTACCGGGGAGCTGTTTTTT	CASSYSGSGTGELFF